This TCR beta chain emerged from a study of cytomegalovirus exposure and HLA in healthy donors. Regarding the study as a whole: HLA-A and HLA-B allele assignments for most subjects were reportedly predicted accurately using TCR beta sequences.

The primer mix had 60 Vbeta and 13 Jbeta primers. Method: immunoSEQ multiplex PCR; TCRdb's copy keeps in-frame clones and lacks some. The sample has 110,000 or so clones, over 55% seen once. For this clone: Its cognate antigen is unknown.

V trimming: 0 bases; J trimming: 7 bases; junction bases outside the gene matches: 5. Per the germline V gene, CDR1 is MRHNA and CDR2 is SNTAGT. The CDR3 spans 15 residues. J is TRBJ2-1 and V is TRBV6-4; 8 bases map to TRBD2. This TCR derives from a young man in good health and CMV-seropositive. Sequencing used PBMCs. CDR3 coding DNA: TGTGCCAGCAGTGACTCTCGGGGGGGCTGGAATGAGCAGTTCTTC. Protein product: CASSDSRGGWNEQFF.